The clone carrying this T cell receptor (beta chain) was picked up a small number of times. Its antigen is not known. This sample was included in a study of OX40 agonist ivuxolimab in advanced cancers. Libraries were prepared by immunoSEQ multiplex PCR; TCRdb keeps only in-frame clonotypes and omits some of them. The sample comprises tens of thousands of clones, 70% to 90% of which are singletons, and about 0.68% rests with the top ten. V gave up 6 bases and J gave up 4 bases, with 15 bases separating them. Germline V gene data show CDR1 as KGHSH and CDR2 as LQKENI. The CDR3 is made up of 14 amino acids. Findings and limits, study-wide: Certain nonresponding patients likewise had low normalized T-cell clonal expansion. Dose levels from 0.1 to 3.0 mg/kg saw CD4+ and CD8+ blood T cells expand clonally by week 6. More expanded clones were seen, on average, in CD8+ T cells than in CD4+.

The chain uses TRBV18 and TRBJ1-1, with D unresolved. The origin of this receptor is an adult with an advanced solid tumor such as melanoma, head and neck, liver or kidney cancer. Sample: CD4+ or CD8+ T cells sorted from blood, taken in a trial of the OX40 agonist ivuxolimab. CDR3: CASSVEGQPTEAFF. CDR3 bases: TGTGCCAGCTCTGTGGAAGGCCAGCCCACTGAAGCTTTCTTT.